The clone carrying this TCR beta chain was seen more than once but under ten times. What it binds is not known. Germline CDR1 reads SGHNT; CDR2 reads YYREEE (reference sequence). Trimming at V came to 4 bases and at J to 2 bases, leaving 9 bases not matched to a gene. This CDR3 has 16 residues. The data were obtained in a study of beta chain features in type 1 diabetes. Study-wide points: Type 1 diabetes patients had moderately but significantly shorter TCRB CDR3s in all four CD4+ subsets.

Of the isolated RNA, all was reverse transcribed, and so the sequenced material was expressed TCRB transcripts. Libraries were prepared by immunoSEQ multiplex PCR; TCRdb keeps only in-frame clonotypes and omits some of them. The data contain roughly 260,000 clones, just over 20% of them singletons. The chain combines TRBV5-4 with TRBJ2-3; 8 positions match TRBD1. Sequencing was done on a sample of naive CD4+ T cells from blood. The TCR sequence derives from a woman in her 40s with type 1 diabetes. The CDR3 sequence: CASSDMMTGDTDTQYF. The CDR3 DNA sequence: TGTGCCAGCAGCGACATGATGACAGGGGACACAGATACGCAGTATTTT.